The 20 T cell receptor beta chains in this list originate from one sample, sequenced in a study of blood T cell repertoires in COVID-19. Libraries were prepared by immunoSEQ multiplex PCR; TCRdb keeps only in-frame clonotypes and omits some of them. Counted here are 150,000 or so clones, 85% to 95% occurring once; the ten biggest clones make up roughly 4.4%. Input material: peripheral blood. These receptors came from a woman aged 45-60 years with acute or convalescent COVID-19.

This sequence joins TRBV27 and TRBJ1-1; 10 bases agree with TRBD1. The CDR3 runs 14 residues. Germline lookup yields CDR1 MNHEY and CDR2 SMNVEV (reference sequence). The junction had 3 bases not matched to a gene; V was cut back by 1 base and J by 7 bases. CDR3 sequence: CASSLFGQGGEAFF. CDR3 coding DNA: TGTGCCAGCAGTTTATTTGGACAGGGGGGTGAAGCTTTCTTT.

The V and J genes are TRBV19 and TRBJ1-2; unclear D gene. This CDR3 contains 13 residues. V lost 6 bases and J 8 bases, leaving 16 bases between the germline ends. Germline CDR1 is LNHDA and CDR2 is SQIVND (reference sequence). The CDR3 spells CASSSTTGEGYTF. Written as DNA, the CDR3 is TGTGCCAGTAGCTCCACCACGGGAGAGGGCTACACCTTC.

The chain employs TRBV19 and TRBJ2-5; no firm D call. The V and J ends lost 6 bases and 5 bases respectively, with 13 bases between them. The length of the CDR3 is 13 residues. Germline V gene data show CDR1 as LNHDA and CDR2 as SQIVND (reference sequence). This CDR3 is CASSPDLVETQYF. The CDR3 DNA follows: TGTGCCAGTAGCCCCGACCTAGTGGAGACCCAGTACTTC.

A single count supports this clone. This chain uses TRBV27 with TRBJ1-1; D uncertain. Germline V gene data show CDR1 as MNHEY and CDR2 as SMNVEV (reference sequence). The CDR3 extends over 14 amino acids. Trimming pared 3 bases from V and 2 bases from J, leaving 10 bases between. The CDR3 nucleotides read TGTGCCAGCAGTTTCGGCGGTGTCAACACTGAAGCTTTCTTT. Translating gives CASSFGGVNTEAFF.

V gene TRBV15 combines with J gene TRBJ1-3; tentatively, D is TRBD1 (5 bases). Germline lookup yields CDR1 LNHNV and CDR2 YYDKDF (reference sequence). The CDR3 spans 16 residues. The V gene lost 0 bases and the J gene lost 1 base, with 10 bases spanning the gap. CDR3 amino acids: CATSRDRVGSGNTIYF. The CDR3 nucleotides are TGTGCCACCAGCAGAGACAGGGTAGGATCTGGAAACACCATATATTTT.

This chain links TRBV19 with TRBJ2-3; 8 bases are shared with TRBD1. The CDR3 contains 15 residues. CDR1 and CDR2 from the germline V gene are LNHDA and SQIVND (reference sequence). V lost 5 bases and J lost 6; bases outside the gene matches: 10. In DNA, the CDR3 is TGTGCCAGTAGTCCCTCAGGGACAGGAAGGGATACGCAGTATTTT. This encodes CASSPSGTGRDTQYF.

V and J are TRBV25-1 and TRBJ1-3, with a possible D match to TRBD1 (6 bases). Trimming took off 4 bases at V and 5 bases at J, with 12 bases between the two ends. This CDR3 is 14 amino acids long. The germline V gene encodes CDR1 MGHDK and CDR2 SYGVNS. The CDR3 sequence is CASSGSRGRNTIYF. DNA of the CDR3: TGTGCCAGCAGTGGCTCCAGGGGCAGAAACACCATATATTTT.

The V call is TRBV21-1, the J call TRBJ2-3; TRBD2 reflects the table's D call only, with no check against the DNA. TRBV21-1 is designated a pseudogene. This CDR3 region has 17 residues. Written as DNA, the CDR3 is TGTGCCAGCAGCAGGAAACTAGCGGGAGAGGGGGCAGATACGCAGTATTTT. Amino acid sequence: CASSRKLAGEGADTQYF.

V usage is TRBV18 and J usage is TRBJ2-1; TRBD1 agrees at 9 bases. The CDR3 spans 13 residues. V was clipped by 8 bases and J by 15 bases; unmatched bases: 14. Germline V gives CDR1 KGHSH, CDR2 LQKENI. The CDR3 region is CASTKGLRDRVFF. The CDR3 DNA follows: TGTGCCAGCACAAAGGGACTTCGGGACAGGGTGTTCTTC. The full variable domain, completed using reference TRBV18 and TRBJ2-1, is NAGVMQNPRHLVRRRGQEARLRCSPMKGHSHVYWYRQLPEEGLKFMVYLQKENIIDESGMPKERFSAEFPKEGPSILRIQQVVRGDSAAYFCASTKGLRDRVFFGPGTRLTVL.

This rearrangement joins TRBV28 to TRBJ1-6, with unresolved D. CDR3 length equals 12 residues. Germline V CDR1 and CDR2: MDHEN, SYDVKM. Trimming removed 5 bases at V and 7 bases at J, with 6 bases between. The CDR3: CASSLVNSPLHF. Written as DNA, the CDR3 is TGTGCCAGCAGTCTTGTAAATTCACCCCTCCACTTT.

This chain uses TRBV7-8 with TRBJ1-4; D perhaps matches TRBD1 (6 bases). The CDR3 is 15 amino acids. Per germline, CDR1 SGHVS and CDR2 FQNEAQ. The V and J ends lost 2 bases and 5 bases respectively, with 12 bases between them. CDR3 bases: TGTGCCAGCAGCTTATCTCAGGGGAGCAATGAAAAACTGTTTTTT. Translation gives CASSLSQGSNEKLFF.

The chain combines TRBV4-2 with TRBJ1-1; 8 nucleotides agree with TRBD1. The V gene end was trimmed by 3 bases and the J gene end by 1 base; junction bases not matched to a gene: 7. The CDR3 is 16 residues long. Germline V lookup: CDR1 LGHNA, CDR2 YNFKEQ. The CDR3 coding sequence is TGTGCCAGCAGCCAGAACACCGGGACAGGGAACACTGAAGCTTTCTTT. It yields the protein CASSQNTGTGNTEAFF.

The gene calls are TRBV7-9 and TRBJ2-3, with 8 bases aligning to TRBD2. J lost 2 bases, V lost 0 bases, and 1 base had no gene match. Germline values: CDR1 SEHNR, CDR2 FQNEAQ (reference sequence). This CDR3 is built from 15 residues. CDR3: CASSLAGLVTDTQYF. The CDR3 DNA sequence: TGTGCCAGCAGCTTAGCGGGACTAGTCACAGATACGCAGTATTTT.

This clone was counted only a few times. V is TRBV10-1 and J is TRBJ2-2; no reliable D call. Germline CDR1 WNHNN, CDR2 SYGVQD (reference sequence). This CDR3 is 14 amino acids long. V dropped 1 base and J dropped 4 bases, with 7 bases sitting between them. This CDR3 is CASSELQSTGELFF. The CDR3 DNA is TGCGCCAGCAGTGAGTTGCAGTCCACCGGGGAGCTGTTTTTT.

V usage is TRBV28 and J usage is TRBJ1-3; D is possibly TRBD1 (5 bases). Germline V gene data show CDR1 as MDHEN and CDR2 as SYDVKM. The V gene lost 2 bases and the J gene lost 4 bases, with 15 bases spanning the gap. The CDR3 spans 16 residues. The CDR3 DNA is TGTGCCAGCAGTTTAAGAGGAGGGGTGTCAGGAAACACCATATATTTT. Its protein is CASSLRGGVSGNTIYF.

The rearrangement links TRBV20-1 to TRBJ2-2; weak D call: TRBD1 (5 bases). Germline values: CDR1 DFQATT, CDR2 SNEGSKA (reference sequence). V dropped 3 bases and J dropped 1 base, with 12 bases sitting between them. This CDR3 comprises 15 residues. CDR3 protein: CSASGRTKNTGELFF. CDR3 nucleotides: TGCAGTGCTAGTGGCCGGACAAAGAACACCGGGGAGCTGTTTTTT.

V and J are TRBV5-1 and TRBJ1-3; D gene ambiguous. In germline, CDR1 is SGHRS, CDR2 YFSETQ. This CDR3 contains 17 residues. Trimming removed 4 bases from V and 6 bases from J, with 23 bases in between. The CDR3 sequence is CASSPTTSSRGLNTIYF. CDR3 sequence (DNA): TGCGCCAGCAGCCCCACTACGTCCTCCCGAGGCCTAAACACCATATATTTT. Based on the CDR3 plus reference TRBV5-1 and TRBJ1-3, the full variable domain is KAGVTQTPRYLIKTRGQQVTLSCSPISGHRSVSWYQQTPGQGLQFLFEYFSETQRNKGNFPGRFSGRQFSNSRSEMNVSTLELGDSALYLCASSPTTSSRGLNTIYFGEGSWLTVV.

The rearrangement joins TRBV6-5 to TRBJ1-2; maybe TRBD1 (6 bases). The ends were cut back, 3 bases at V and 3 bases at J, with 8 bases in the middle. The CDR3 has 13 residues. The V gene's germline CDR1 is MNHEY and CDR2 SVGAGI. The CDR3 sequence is CASSYGGDYGYTF. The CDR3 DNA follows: TGTGCCAGCAGTTATGGGGGCGACTATGGCTACACCTTC.

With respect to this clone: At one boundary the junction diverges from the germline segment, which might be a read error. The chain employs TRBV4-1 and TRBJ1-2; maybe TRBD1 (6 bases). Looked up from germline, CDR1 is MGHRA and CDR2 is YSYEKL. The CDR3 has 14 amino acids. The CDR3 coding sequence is TGCGCCAGCAGCGAAGAGAGAGGGGGCTATGGCTACACCTTC. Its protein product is CASSEERGGYGYTF.

CDR3: CASSTRQGSYEQYF. The CDR3 DNA sequence: TGTGCCAGCAGTACGCGACAGGGATCCTACGAGCAGTACTTC. This rearrangement joins TRBV6-5 to TRBJ2-7; 7 bases are a match to TRBD1. Per the germline V gene, CDR1 is MNHEY and CDR2 is SVGAGI. The length of the CDR3 is 14 residues. Trimming cost V 5 bases and J 1 base; bases outside gene matches: 5.